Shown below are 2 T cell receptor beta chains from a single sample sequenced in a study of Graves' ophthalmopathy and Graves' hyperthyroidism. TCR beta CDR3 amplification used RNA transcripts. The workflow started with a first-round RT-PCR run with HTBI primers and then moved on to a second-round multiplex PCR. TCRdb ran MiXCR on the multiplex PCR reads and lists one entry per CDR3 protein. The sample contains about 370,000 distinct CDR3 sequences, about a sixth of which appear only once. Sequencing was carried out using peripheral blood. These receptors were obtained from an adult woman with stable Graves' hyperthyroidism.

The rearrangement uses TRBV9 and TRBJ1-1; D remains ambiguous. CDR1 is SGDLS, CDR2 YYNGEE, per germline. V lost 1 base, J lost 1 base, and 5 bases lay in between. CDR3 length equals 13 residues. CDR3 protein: CASSVTPNTEAFF. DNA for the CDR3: TGTGCCAGCAGCGTAACCCCGAACACTGAAGCTTTCTTT.

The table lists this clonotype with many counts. The CDR3 DNA is TGCAGTGCCAATTCTCCGAATCCCAATCAGCCCCAGCATTTT. Its protein product is CSANSPNPNQPQHF. The rearrangement uses TRBV20-1 and TRBJ1-5; D is undetermined. V lost 6 bases to trimming and J lost 3 bases, with 15 bases between them. The germline V gene has CDR1 DFQATT and CDR2 SNEGSKA (reference sequence). The CDR3 length is 14 residues.